This T cell receptor beta chain was recorded in a study of blood T cell repertoires in COVID-19. Study overall: COVID-19 samples collected from the United States, Italy and Spain covered acute and convalescent phases.

Participant-reported clinical history was the basis for cohort assignment. The J segment lost 1 base and the V segment lost 0 bases, leaving 3 bases of the junction unmatched. The CDR3 has 16 residues. From germline, CDR1 is SGDLS and CDR2 YYNGEE. Original handling: From reference gene primer amplification, estimates of nucleated cell counts were derived. Data came from immunoSEQ multiplex PCR; TCRdb stores just in-frame clones and leaves some out. V, J and clone size derive from that table, while D and trimming were established from the DNA sequence. The table lists some 180,000 clones, approximately 85% of them singletons.

The chain combines TRBV9 with TRBJ2-3; 9 bases match TRBD2. The TCR was taken from a man aged 40-50 years who had recovered from COVID-19. The sequencing sample was made of PBMCs or T cells enriched from blood (not recorded which). This CDR3 is CASSVVASGGTDTQYF. DNA for the CDR3: TGTGCCAGCAGCGTAGTCGCTAGCGGGGGCACAGATACGCAGTATTTT.